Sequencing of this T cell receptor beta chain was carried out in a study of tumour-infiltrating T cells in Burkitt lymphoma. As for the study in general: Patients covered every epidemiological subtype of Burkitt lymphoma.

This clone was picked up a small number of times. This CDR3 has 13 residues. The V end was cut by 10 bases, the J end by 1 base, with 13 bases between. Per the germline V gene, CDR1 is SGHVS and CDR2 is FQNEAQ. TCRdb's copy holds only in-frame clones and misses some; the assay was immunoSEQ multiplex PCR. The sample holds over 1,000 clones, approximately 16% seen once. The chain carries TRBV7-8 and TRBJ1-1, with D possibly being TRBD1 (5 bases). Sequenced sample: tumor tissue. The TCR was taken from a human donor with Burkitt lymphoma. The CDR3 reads CATGGGWNTEAFF. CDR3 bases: TGTGCCACGGGGGGGGGATGGAACACTGAAGCTTTCTTT.